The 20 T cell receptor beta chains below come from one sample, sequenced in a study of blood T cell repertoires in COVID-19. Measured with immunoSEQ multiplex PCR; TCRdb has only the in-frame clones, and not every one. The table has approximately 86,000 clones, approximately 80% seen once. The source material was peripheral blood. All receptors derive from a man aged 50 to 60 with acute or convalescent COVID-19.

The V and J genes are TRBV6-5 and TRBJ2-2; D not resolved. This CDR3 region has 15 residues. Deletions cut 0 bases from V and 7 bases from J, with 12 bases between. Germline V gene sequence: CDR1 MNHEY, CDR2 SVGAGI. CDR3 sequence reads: CASSYSMSVGGELFF. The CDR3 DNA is TGTGCCAGCAGTTACTCGATGAGCGTCGGCGGGGAGCTGTTTTTT.

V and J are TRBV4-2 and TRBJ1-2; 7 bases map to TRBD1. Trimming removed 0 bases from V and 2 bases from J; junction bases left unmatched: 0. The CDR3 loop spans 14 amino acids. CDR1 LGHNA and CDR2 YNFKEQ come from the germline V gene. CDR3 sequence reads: CASSQETGNYGYTF. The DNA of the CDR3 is TGTGCCAGCAGCCAAGAGACAGGGAACTATGGCTACACCTTC.

CDR3 amino acids: CASRGQGQESPLHF. In DNA, the CDR3 is TGTGCCAGCAGGGGACAGGGCCAGGAGTCACCCCTCCACTTT. The chain links TRBV2 to TRBJ1-6; 9 bases match TRBD1. V lost 6 bases and J lost 10; bases outside the gene matches: 7. The CDR3 loop spans 14 amino acids. CDR1 is SNHLY and CDR2 is FYNNEI in the germline V gene. Full variable domain (rest looked up from reference TRBV2 and TRBJ1-6): EPEVTQTPSHQVTQMGQEVILRCVPISNHLYFYWYRQILGQKVEFLVSFYNNEISEKSEIFDDQFSVERPDGSNFTLKIRSTKLEDSAMYFCASRGQGQESPLHFGNGTRLTVT.

CDR3 loop: CASSLRTGTGIYNEQFF. The CDR3, as DNA: TGTGCCAGCAGCCTAAGAACCGGGACTGGTATTTACAATGAGCAGTTCTTC. J is TRBJ2-1 and V is TRBV5-6, with D perhaps TRBD2 (6 bases). Per germline, CDR1 SGHDT and CDR2 YYEEEE. V lost 4 bases to trimming and J lost 4 bases, with 21 bases between them. CDR3 length: 17 residues.

The CDR3 spells CASSGGRNTEAFF. The DNA for the CDR3 is TGTGCCAGCTCAGGGGGGAGGAACACTGAAGCTTTCTTT. The J gene is TRBJ1-1, the V gene TRBV18; TRBD1 might be the D (5 bases). The CDR3 runs to 13 residues. V was cut by 5 bases and J by 1 base, with 8 bases left in between. Germline lookup yields CDR1 KGHSH and CDR2 LQKENI.

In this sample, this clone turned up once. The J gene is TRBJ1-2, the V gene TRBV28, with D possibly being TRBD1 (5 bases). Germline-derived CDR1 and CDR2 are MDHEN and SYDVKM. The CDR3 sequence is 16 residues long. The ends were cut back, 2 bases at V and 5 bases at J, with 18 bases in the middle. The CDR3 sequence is CASSLSGQGGWYGYTF. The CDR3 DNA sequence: TGTGCCAGCAGTTTAAGCGGGCAGGGAGGATGGTATGGCTACACCTTC.

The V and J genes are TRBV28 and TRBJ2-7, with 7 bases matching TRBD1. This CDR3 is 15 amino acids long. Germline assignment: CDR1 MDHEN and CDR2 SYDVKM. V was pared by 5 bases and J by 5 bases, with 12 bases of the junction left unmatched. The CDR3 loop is CASSRPRQGLNEQYF. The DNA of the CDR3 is TGTGCCAGCAGTCGTCCCCGACAGGGTTTGAACGAGCAGTACTTC. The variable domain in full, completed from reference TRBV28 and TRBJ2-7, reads DVKVTQSSRYLVKRTGEKVFLECVQDMDHENMFWYRQDPGLGLRLIYFSYDVKMKEKGDIPEGYSVSREKKERFSLILESASTNQTSMYLCASSRPRQGLNEQYFGPGTRLTVT.

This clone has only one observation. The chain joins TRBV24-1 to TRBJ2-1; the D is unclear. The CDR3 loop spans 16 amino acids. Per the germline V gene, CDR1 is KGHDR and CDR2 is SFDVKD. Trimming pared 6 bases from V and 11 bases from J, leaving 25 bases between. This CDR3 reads CATSPSMGRGDEQQFF. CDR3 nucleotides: TGTGCCACCAGTCCCAGTATGGGTCGAGGCGATGAGCAGCAGTTCTTC.

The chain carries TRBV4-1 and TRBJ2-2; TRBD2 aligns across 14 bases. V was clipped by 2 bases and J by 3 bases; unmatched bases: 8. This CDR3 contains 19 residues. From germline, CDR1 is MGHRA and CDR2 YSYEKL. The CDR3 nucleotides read TGCGCCAGCAGCCAATCACGGACTAGCGGGGGGTCTTACACCGGGGAGCTGTTTTTT. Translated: CASSQSRTSGGSYTGELFF.

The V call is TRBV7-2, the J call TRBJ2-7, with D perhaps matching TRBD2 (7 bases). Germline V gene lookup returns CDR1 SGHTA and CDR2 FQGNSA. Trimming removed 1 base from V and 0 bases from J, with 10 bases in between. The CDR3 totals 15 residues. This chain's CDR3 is CASSLGGGSSYEQYF. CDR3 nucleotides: TGTGCCAGCAGCTTAGGCGGGGGCTCCTCCTACGAGCAGTACTTC.

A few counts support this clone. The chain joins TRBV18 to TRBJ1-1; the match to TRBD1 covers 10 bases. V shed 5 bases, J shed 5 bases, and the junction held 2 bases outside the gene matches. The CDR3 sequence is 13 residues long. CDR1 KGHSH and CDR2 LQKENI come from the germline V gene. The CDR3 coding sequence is TGTGCCAGCTCAACGGGACAGGGGACTGAAGCTTTCTTT. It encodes CASSTGQGTEAFF.

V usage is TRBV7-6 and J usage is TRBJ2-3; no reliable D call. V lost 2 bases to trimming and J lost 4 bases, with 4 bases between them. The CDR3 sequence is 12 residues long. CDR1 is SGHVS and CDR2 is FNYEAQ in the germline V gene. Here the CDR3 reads CASSLIADTQYF. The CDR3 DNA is TGTGCCAGCAGCTTAATCGCAGATACGCAGTATTTT.

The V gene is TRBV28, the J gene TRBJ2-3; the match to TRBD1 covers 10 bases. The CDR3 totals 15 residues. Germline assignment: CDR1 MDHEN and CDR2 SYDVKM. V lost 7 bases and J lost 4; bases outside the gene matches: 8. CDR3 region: CASTRQGAIADTQYF. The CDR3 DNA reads TGTGCCAGCACCAGACAGGGGGCAATCGCAGATACGCAGTATTTT.

The CDR3 is CASSMLVGAEQYF. The CDR3 nucleotides read TGTGCCAGTAGTATGCTGGTAGGGGCCGAGCAGTACTTC. The rearrangement links TRBV19 to TRBJ2-7, with D maybe TRBD1 (5 bases). With 3 bases removed from V and 6 bases from J, the gap between germline ends came to 12 bases. Germline values: CDR1 LNHDA, CDR2 SQIVND (reference sequence). This CDR3 spans 13 amino acids.

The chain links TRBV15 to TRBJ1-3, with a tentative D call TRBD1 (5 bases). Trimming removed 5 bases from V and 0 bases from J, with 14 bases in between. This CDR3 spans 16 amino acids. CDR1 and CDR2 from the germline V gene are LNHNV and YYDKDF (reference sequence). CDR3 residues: CATSSRRGSSGNTIYF. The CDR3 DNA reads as TGTGCCACCAGCTCCCGGCGGGGGAGCTCTGGAAACACCATATATTTT.

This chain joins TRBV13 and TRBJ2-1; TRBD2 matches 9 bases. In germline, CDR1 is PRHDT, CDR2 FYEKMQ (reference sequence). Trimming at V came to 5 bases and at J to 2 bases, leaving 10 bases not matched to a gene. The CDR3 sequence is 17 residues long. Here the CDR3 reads CASSALGRGGTYNEQFF. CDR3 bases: TGTGCCAGCAGCGCCTTGGGGCGGGGGGGCACCTACAATGAGCAGTTCTTC.

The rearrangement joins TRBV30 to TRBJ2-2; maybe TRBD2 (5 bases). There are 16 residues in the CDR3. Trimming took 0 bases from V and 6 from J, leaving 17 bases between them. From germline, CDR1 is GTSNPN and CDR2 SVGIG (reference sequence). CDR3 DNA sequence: TGTGCCTGGAGTGTAGCGGCCTCGGGCTTCGCCGGGGAGCTGTTTTTT. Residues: CAWSVAASGFAGELFF.

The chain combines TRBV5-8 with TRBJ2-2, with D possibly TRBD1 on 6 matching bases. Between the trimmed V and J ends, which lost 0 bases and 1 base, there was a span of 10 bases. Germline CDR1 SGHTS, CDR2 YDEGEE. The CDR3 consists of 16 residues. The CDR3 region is CASSLGDKMNTGELFF. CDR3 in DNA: TGTGCCAGCAGCTTGGGGGACAAGATGAACACCGGGGAGCTGTTTTTT.

The CDR3 sequence: CASSASHGTANTGELFF. The DNA of the CDR3 is TGTGCCAGCAGCGCATCGCACGGGACAGCGAACACCGGGGAGCTGTTTTTT. The chain is built from TRBV7-8 and TRBJ2-2, with TRBD1 identical over 7 bases. There are 17 residues in the CDR3. CDR1 and CDR2 (germline): SGHVS, FQNEAQ. The V and J ends lost 5 bases and 0 bases, in that order; junction bases with no gene match: 9.

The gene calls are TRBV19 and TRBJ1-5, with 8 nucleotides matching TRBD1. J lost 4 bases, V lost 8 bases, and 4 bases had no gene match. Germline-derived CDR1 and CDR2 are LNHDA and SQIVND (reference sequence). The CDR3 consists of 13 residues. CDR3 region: CASGTGGNQPQHF. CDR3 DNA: TGTGCCAGTGGGACAGGCGGGAATCAGCCCCAGCATTTT. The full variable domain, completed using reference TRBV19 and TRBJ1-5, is DGGITQSPKYLFRKEGQNVTLSCEQNLNHDAMYWYRQDPGQGLRLIYYSQIVNDFQKGDIAEGYSVSREKKESFPLTVTSAQKNPTAFYLCASGTGGNQPQHFGDGTRLSIL.